The present TCR beta chain was sequenced within a study of T-cell reconstitution after alpha-beta-depleted transplantation in children. This clonotype showed up many times. The germline V gene encodes CDR1 SGHRS and CDR2 YFSETQ. The V segment lost 4 bases and the J segment 0 bases; nucleotides outside the gene matches: 8. This CDR3 spans 17 amino acids. The TCRbeta library incorporated unique molecular identifiers. Using its own MiXCR run on the PCR reads, TCRdb lists one record per CDR3 protein. The table has around 200,000 distinct CDR3 sequences, about 6.4% seen once. The chain links TRBV5-1 to TRBJ2-3, with TRBD1 matching over 10 bases. The source of this sequence is a human donor who donated a stem cell graft to a child with Wiskott-Aldrich syndrome. Material: PBMCs from the stem cell graft donor, obtained from the stem cell graft. As DNA, the CDR3 is TGCGCCAGCAGCGGGGGACAGGGGATGACTAGCACAGATACGCAGTATTTT. This encodes CASSGGQGMTSTDTQYF.